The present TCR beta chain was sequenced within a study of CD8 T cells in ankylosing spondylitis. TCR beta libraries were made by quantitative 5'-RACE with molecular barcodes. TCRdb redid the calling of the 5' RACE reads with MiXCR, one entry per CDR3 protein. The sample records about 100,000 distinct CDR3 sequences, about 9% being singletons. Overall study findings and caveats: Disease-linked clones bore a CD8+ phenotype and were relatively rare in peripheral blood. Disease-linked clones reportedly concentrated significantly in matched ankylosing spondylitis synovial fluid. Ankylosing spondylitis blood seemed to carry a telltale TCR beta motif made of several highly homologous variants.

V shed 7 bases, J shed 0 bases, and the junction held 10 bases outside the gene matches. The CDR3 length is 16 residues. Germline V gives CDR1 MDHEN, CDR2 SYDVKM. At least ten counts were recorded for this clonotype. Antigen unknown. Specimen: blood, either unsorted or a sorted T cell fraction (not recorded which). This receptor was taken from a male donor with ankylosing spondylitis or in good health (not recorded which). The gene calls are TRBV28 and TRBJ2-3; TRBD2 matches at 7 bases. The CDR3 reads CASNLPGRGSTDTQYF. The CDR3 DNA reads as TGTGCCAGCAACCTTCCAGGGCGGGGGAGCACAGATACGCAGTATTTT.